The subject of this entry is one T cell receptor beta chain. Its antigen is currently not known. Within one base of it there is no much larger clone, and no base qualities were kept. Including the terminal cysteine and phenylalanine, the CDR3 comprises 13 residues. CDR3 DNA is the only sequence kept; it has 39 bases, read in frame from the first base. V is cut by 1 base and J by 8 bases, and the space between the germline ends is 11 bases. The method behind the library was the immunoSEQ multiplex PCR assay. Not all clones reach the TCRdb copy of this immuneACCESS table, which keeps in-frame sequences only. Checked studies attribute under half of the gap to unresolved V genes and leave the rest unexplained. Here the sample has some 200,000 clones; around 94% occur a single time. The ten largest clonotypes hold about 1.6% of the sample. The sample belongs to a study of control samples from healthy donors and cancer patients (dated by TCRdb to about 2020).

This receptor was obtained from a man aged 50 to 59 in good health. Sequenced material: blood. This sequence uses TRBV12-3 or TRBV12-4 and TRBJ1-1; a confident D gene designation cannot be given. The CDR3 protein is CASSLGGGGEAFF. The DNA reads TGTGCCAGCAGTTTAGGTGGAGGAGGAGAAGCTTTCTTT.